The sequence of this TCR beta chain was determined in a study of OX40 agonist ivuxolimab in advanced cancers. Study-level information: The patients received ivuxolimab by intravenous route every 2 weeks at 0.01 to 10 mg/kg. Study conclusions and caveats: The specificity for antigen of the expanded peripheral T cells was not determined.

This clone was seen only once. Antigen specificity is unknown. With autoimmune disease history or systemic immunosuppression, patients were excluded. V lost 3 bases and J lost 1; bases outside the gene matches: 4. Germline V lookup: CDR1 SGHRS, CDR2 YFSETQ. The CDR3 spans 16 residues. TCRdb keeps only in-frame clones here, not all; method: immunoSEQ multiplex PCR. The profile shows roughly 92,000 clones, approximately 80% of them singletons. The receptor's source is an adult with an advanced solid tumor such as melanoma, head and neck, liver or kidney cancer. The sequencing used CD4+ or CD8+ T cells sorted from blood, collected in a trial of the OX40 agonist ivuxolimab. The V call is TRBV5-1, the J call TRBJ1-1, with 12 bases lining up with TRBD1. CDR3 amino acids: CASSWDRGQGNTEAFF. CDR3 DNA sequence: TGCGCCAGCAGCTGGGACAGGGGGCAAGGGAACACTGAAGCTTTCTTT.